This T cell receptor beta chain emerged from a study of graft-versus-host responses after intestinal transplantation. Study overall: Anti-thymocyte globulin induction, then tacrolimus and steroids for around 3 years, went to all recipients.

Comment on this clone: The antigen is not known.

The table came from immunoSEQ multiplex PCR; TCRdb's copy has only in-frame clones and leaves some out. The sample has tens of thousands of clones, about 92% seen once. CDR1 is SGDLS and CDR2 is YYNGEE in the germline V gene. The germline V and J ends were trimmed by 0 bases and 4 bases, with 13 bases remaining between them. The CDR3 sequence is 15 residues long. The gene calls are TRBV9 and TRBJ1-2; D possibly corresponds to TRBD1 (6 bases). The clonotype was recovered from a human donor who received an intestinal transplant. Source: unstimulated CD8+ T cells sorted from spleen or lymph node cells, taken before intestinal transplant. The CDR3 nucleotides are TGTGCCAGCAGCGTAGGCGATGAGGGGGTCTATGGCTACACCTTC. It yields the protein CASSVGDEGVYGYTF. The full variable domain, with the rest looked up from reference TRBV9 and TRBJ1-2, is DSGVTQTPKHLITATGQRVTLRCSPRSGDLSVYWYQQSLDQGLQFLIQYYNGEERAKGNILERFSAQQFPDLHSELNLSSLELGDSALYFCASSVGDEGVYGYTFGSGTRLTVV.